This T cell receptor (beta chain) was recovered during a study of blood T cell repertoires in COVID-19. Study details: Samples taken during acute and convalescent COVID-19 were collected in the United States, Italy and Spain. The cDNA or gDNA used as material had been derived from T cells, B-cell-depleted T cells, or PBMCs.

Original handling: The assay estimated nucleated cells by amplifying reference gene primers. Assay used: immunoSEQ multiplex PCR; TCRdb lists only in-frame clones, some missing. The V and J calls and clone size are taken from that table; D and trimming were inferred from the DNA. This table has under 150,000 clones, about 88% appearing once. The sequence came from a woman aged 45-65 years who had recovered from COVID-19. Sample: PBMCs or T cells enriched from blood (not recorded which).

CDR3 sequence reads: CSVVPVQGDTEAFF. The CDR3 coding sequence is TGCAGCGTTGTGCCGGTACAGGGCGACACTGAAGCTTTCTTT. This sequence joins TRBV29-1 and TRBJ1-1; tentative D call: TRBD1 (6 bases). CDR1 and CDR2 (germline): SQVTM, ANQGSEA. CDR3 length: 14 amino acids. V lost 4 bases to trimming and J lost 3 bases, with 15 bases between them.